This T cell receptor (beta chain) appears in the sequencing data of a study of blood T cell repertoires in COVID-19. Study information: The United States, Italy and Spain provided the acute and convalescent COVID-19 samples. In each case, the material was cDNA or gDNA derived from T cells, B-cell-depleted T cells, or PBMCs.

Authors' data handling: Estimation of nucleated cell counts relied on the amplification of reference gene primers. Assay used: immunoSEQ multiplex PCR; TCRdb lists only in-frame clones, some missing. Clone size and V and J calls were adopted from that table, with D and trimming inferred from the DNA. In the table there are more than 85,000 clones, approximately 87% of which are singletons. From germline, CDR1 is LGHNA and CDR2 YNFKEQ. V was cut by 1 base and J by 2 bases, with 15 bases left in between. The CDR3 runs to 17 residues. This TCR was recovered from a woman aged 60-75 years with acute or convalescent COVID-19. The gene calls are TRBV4-2 and TRBJ2-1, with D perhaps TRBD1 (5 bases). Sample: peripheral blood. CDR3 sequence reads: CASSQGGTSGAYNEQFF. CDR3 nucleotide sequence: TGTGCCAGCAGCCAAGGGGGCACCTCAGGAGCCTACAATGAGCAGTTCTTC.